This note documents a single T cell receptor beta chain sequence. What it binds is not known. The CDR3 is 15 amino acids. Germline V gives CDR1 LNHDA, CDR2 SQIVND (reference sequence). Trimming left V 4 bases short and J 5 bases short, with 18 bases between. The entry originates in a study of T cell responses to AZD1222 COVID-19 vaccine. Study results and limitations: AZD1222 recipients seropositive at baseline numbered only five to seven. The reported proportion of spike-specific TCRs targeting unmutated variant regions was nearly half.

Generated by immunoSEQ multiplex PCR, the TCRdb table keeps only in-frame clones and is missing some. This sample has about 130,000 clones, with 85% found just once. The sequence derives from an adult who received the MenACWY meningococcal vaccine as a control. The rearrangement joins TRBV19 to TRBJ2-7, with D possibly TRBD1 on 6 matching bases. The sample here was peripheral blood, taken 28 days after the second dose of the MenACWY control vaccine. The CDR3 protein is CASSTPTGTLHEQYF. The DNA for the CDR3 is TGTGCCAGTAGTACCCCGACAGGTACCCTCCACGAGCAGTACTTC.